The clone carrying this T cell receptor beta chain was detected only a few times. Its antigen is not identified. The PCR had 60 Vbeta and 13 Jbeta primers. TCRdb keeps only in-frame clones here, not all; method: immunoSEQ multiplex PCR. The profile shows over 75,000 clones, about a tenth of them singletons. This specimen comes from a study of cytomegalovirus exposure and HLA in healthy donors. Regarding the study as a whole: The study reported that TCR beta sequences accurately predicted HLA-A and HLA-B alleles in most subjects. Earlier analysis yielded a pattern in which most TCR beta V segments were productive about 90% or about 30% of the time. Looking again later, the authors saw that most CMV-associated TCR beta chains seemed HLA-restricted. A further, later analysis showed that HLA-associated TCR beta chains (compared with equally common others) were more clonally expanded.

Germline assignment: CDR1 SEHNR and CDR2 FQNEAQ (reference sequence). Trimming removed 5 bases from V and 4 bases from J, with 12 bases in between. CDR3 size: 13 residues. The rearrangement links TRBV7-9 to TRBJ2-7; D is unresolved. Sample: PBMCs. The source of this sequence is a man over 45 in good health and CMV-seropositive. CDR3: CASSPPAGYEQYF. CDR3 DNA sequence: TGTGCCAGCAGCCCTCCGGCCGGGTACGAGCAGTACTTC.